The T cell receptor beta chain under discussion was sequenced for a study of metastatic and nonmetastatic thyroid tumors. Germline loops: CDR1 SNHLY, CDR2 FYNNEI. Trimming at V came to 10 bases and at J to 4 bases, leaving 10 bases not matched to a gene. This CDR3 is built from 16 residues. Under the authors' procedure: The study's classifier, a distant-metastasis tool for papillary thyroid cancer, was built using CDR3 differences across clinicopathological groups. TCRdb re-analyzed the PCR reads through MiXCR. What appears here as the V and J calls and clone size reflects TCRdb's work, not the paper's. This table holds some 60,000 clones, just under 30% found once. No treatment of any kind had been given to any patient before thyroid surgery. This clone was seen ten or more times.

Material for sequencing was blood. The chain uses TRBV2 and TRBJ2-6; TRBD1 matches 10 bases. This clonotype was sampled from a female donor with papillary thyroid cancer or a benign thyroid nodule (not recorded which). Some clones in this sample may be carry-over from other donors' samples. The CDR3 DNA sequence: TGTGCCATCCGGGACAGGGGATTTTCGGGGGCCAACGTCCTGACTTTC. This translates into CAIRDRGFSGANVLTF.